This TCR beta chain originates from a study of T cell repertoires and HLA-DP antigens. Turning to the study itself: Alloreactive CD4+ T cells targeted HLA-DP on transduced HeLa.

Turning to this clone: The antigen remains undetermined.

Germline lookup yields CDR1 LNHDA and CDR2 SQIVND (reference sequence). This CDR3 comprises 16 residues. V gave up 7 bases and J gave up 0 bases, with 16 bases separating them. The repertoire was sequenced with immunoSEQ multiplex PCR; TCRdb's copy has only in-frame clones and lacks some. This table has fewer than 95,000 clones, more than 75% appearing once. Sequenced material: CD4+ T cells from PBMCs. The chain employs TRBV19 and TRBJ2-1, with D perhaps matching TRBD2 (5 bases). The receptor's source is a man aged 50-59 years in good health and CMV-seronegative. This CDR3 reads CASTIGAGRSYNEQFF. Here the CDR3 DNA reads TGTGCCAGTACCATAGGTGCGGGCCGCTCCTACAATGAGCAGTTCTTC.